These T cell receptor beta chains were read from a single sample in a study of blood T cells in healthy people across ages. TCRdb ran MiXCR on the 5' RACE reads and lists one entry per CDR3 protein. Of some 790,000 distinct CDR3 sequences listed, 25% to 35% are singletons. The sequenced sample consisted of blood. The source is a woman aged 80 or over in good health. Both conserved end residues are part of each CDR3. Each record gives: CDR3 DNA, CDR3 protein, clone size, V gene, J gene, D gene. D genes are given only for firm matches. Clone size appears in some rows only: once, few, many, or a class for an expanded clone.

CDR3 DNA: TGTGCCACCGCTAGGGGACAAGAGACCCAGTACTTC
CDR3 protein: CATARGQETQYF
clone size: many
V gene: TRBV25-1
J gene: TRBJ2-5
D gene: .

CDR3 DNA: TGTGCCAGCAGTGACGGGGGGGCCAGGGGGCAGTTCTTC
CDR3 protein: CASSDGGARGQFF
clone size: many
V gene: TRBV25-1
J gene: TRBJ2-1
D gene: TRBD2

CDR3 DNA: TGCGCCAGCAGCCAGGGACAGGGGATCGGGACGGAGCAGTTCTTC
CDR3 protein: CASSQGQGIGTEQFF
clone size: many
V gene: TRBV4-1
J gene: TRBJ2-1
D gene: TRBD1

CDR3 DNA: TGTGCCAGCAGTTGGACAGGGGGGCGCACAGATACGCAGTATTTT
CDR3 protein: CASSWTGGRTDTQYF
clone size: many
V gene: TRBV12-3/TRBV12-4
J gene: TRBJ2-3
D gene: TRBD1

CDR3 DNA: TGCAGTGCTAGAGGTCGACCCAGGGTGGCCGGGGACTATAAGGGCAATCAGCCCCAGCATTTT
CDR3 protein: CSARGRPRVAGDYKGNQPQHF
clone size: many
V gene: TRBV20-1
J gene: TRBJ1-5
D gene: .

CDR3 DNA: TGCAGTGCCCCACGACTAGCGGGGGAGACAGATACGCAGTATTTT
CDR3 protein: CSAPRLAGETDTQYF
clone size: .
V gene: TRBV20-1
J gene: TRBJ2-3
D gene: TRBD2

CDR3 DNA: TGCAGTGCTAGTTCCGCCTCGGGGACGACCTACGAGCAGTACTTC
CDR3 protein: CSASSASGTTYEQYF
clone size: many
V gene: TRBV20-1
J gene: TRBJ2-7
D gene: .

CDR3 DNA: TGTGCCAGCAGGAAGGGCGCAGGGAGCTCCTACGAGCAGTACTTC
CDR3 protein: CASRKGAGSSYEQYF
clone size: .
V gene: TRBV6-5
J gene: TRBJ2-7
D gene: .

CDR3 DNA: TGTGCCAGCAGTTTTAAAGATACGCGGTATTTT
CDR3 protein: CASSFKDTRYF
clone size: .
V gene: TRBV28
J gene: TRBJ2-3
D gene: .

CDR3 DNA: TGTGCCAGCAGTTTAGCCACGGGGGGCGATACTGCTGAGCAGTTCTTC
CDR3 protein: CASSLATGGDTAEQFF
clone size: .
V gene: TRBV12-3/TRBV12-4
J gene: TRBJ2-1
D gene: .